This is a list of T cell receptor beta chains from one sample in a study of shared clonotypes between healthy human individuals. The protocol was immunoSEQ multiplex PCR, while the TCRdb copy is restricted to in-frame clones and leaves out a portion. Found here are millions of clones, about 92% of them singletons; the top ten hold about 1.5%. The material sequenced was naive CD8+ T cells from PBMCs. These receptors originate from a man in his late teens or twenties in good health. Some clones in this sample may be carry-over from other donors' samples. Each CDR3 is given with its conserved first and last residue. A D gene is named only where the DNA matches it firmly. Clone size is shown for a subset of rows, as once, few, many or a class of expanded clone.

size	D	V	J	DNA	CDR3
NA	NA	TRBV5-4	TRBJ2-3	TGTGCCAGCAGCGCCGGGACCTATCCGGATACGCAGTATTTT	CASSAGTYPDTQYF
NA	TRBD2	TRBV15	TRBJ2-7	TGTGCCACCAGCAGGGCGGGGAGGGGCTACGAGCAGTACTTC	CATSRAGRGYEQYF
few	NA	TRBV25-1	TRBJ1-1	TGTGCCAGCAGGGAGGGCACTGAAGCTTTCTTT	CASREGTEAFF
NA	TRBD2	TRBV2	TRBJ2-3	TGTGCCAGCAGGACCCCTAGCGGACCTTTGGATACGCAGTATTTT	CASRTPSGPLDTQYF
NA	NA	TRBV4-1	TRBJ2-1	TGCGCCAGCAGCCAAGATATGGGAGTCATTTTCAATGAGCAGTTCTTC	CASSQDMGVIFNEQFF
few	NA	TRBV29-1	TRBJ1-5	TGCAGCGTCGTGGATCCCCAAGGGCTCCAGCATTTT	CSVVDPQGLQHF
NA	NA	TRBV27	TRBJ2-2	TGTGCCAGCAGTTTAATCGCCGGGGAGCTGTTTTTT	CASSLIAGELFF
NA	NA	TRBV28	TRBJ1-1	TGTGCCAGCAGAGTAGTGGGAAATCCTGAAGCTTTCTTT	CASRVVGNPEAFF
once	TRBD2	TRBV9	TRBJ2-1	TGTGCCAGCAGCGAGACCGGGACTAGCGGGGGTTCGCAGTTCTTC	CASSETGTSGGSQFF
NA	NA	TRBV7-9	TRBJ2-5	TGTGCCAGCAGCTTAGGTGGACTAGGGGGATTCCAAGAGACCCAGTACTTC	CASSLGGLGGFQETQYF
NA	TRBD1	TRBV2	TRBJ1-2	TGTGCCAGCAGTGAAGCGCTGACAGGGTTGGCTGGCTACACCTTC	CASSEALTGLAGYTF
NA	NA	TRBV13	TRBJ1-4	TGTGCCAGCAGCTTACGGTCGGGTTTGAATGAAAAACTGTTTTTT	CASSLRSGLNEKLFF
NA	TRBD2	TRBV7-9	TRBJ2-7	TGTGCCAGCAGCCCCCCGCGGGGAAGCGGGACCCTCTCCTACGAGCAGTACTTC	CASSPPRGSGTLSYEQYF
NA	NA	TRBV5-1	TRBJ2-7	TGCGCCAGCACCTATTTTACCGGGACCAATAACTACGAGCAGTACTTC	CASTYFTGTNNYEQYF
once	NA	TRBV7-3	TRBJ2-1	TGTGCCAGCAGCTTACTCGGCGCCAATGAGCAGTTCTTC	CASSLLGANEQFF
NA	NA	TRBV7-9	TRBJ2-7	TGTGCCAGCAGCTTTCCAGGTACCTACGAGCAGTACTTC	CASSFPGTYEQYF
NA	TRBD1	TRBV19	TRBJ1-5	TGTGCCAGTGATTCCTCGACAGGGTGGTATAGCAATCAGCCCCAGCATTTT	CASDSSTGWYSNQPQHF
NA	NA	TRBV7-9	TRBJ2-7	TGTGCCAGCAGCTTAGGGCAGCGCCTTTGGTACTTC	CASSLGQRLWYF
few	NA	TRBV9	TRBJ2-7	TGTGCCAGCAGCGTAGGGGGGACGGACTACGAGCAGTACTTC	CASSVGGTDYEQYF
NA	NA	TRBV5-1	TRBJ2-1	TGCGCCAGCAGCTTGGCCATAACGTGGGAGCAGTTCTTC	CASSLAITWEQFF
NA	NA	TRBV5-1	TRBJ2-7	TGCGCCAGCAGCCCGTACTTACGAGCAGTCGAGCAGTACTTC	CASSPYLRAVEQYF
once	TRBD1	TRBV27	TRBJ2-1	TGTGCCAGCAGATCCTACCGGGACAGGGGAAACAATGAGCAGTTCTTC	CASRSYRDRGNNEQFF
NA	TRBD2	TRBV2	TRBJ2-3	TGTGCCCTGGGGCCCACGGGAGGAGATACGCAGTATTTT	CALGPTGGDTQYF
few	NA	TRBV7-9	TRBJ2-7	TGTGCCAGCAGCCCTGCAGGGTACTACGAGCAGTACTTC	CASSPAGYYEQYF
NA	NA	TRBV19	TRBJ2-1	TGTGCCAGTAGTACCACGACTTGGGACCTGGGCCTTTGGTTCTTC	CASSTTTWDLGLWFF
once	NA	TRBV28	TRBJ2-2	TGTGCCAGCAGTTTACCTTCTAGCGGGGAGCTGTTTTTT	CASSLPSSGELFF
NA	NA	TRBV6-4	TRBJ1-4	TGTGCCAGCAGTGGCGGACAGTCAACTAATGAAAAACTGTTTTTT	CASSGGQSTNEKLFF
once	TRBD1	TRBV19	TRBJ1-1	TGTGCCAGTAGTATATTAGCAGGGGGCACTGAAGCTTTCTTT	CASSILAGGTEAFF
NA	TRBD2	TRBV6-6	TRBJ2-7	TGTGCCAGCACTAGCGGGAGGTTCTCCTACGAGCAGTACTTC	CASTSGRFSYEQYF
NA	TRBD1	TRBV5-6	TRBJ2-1	TGTGCCAGCTACACAGGGACAGGGCTCAATGAGCAGTTCTTC	CASYTGTGLNEQFF
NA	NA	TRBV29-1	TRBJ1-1	TGCAGCGTAAACCAGGGCACTGAAGCTTTCTTT	CSVNQGTEAFF
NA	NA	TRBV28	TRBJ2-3	TGTGCCAGCAGTTCCCGGCCCTACACAGATACGCAGTATTTT	CASSSRPYTDTQYF
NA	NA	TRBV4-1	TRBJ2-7	TGCGCCAGCAGCCCATCTCCGGGACTCCGCTACGAGCAGTACTTC	CASSPSPGLRYEQYF
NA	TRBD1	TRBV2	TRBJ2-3	TGTGCCAGCAGAGAATACAGGGGGCGCCTCACAGATACGCAGTATTTT	CASREYRGRLTDTQYF
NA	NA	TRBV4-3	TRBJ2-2	TGCGCCAGCAGCCAAGAAGTCTTGGGGAGGCTCGGCACCGGGGAGCTGTTTTTT	CASSQEVLGRLGTGELFF
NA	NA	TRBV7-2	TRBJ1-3	TGTGCCAGCAGCTGGGGAGGTGGAAACACCATATATTTT	CASSWGGGNTIYF
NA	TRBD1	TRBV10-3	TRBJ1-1	TGTGCCATCAGACAACTAAGGGGACAGGGGGCTGGAATGAACACTGAAGCTTTCTTT	CAIRQLRGQGAGMNTEAFF
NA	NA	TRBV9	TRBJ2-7	TGTGCCAGCAGCGTAGGGGCGGATTCCACCTACGAGCAGTACTTC	CASSVGADSTYEQYF
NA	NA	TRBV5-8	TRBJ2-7	TGTGCCAGCAGCTTGGTTGCACACACCTACGAGCAGTACTTC	CASSLVAHTYEQYF
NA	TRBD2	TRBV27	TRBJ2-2	TGTGCCAGCACTTTGAGGGACGGGACTAGCGGAGTCACCGGGGAGCTGTTTTTT	CASTLRDGTSGVTGELFF
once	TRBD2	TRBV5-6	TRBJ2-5	TGTGCCAGCAGCTTGGGACTAGCGGGATCCTTGGAGACCCAGTACTTC	CASSLGLAGSLETQYF
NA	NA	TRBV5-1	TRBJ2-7	TGCGCCAGCAGGCCAGACGCCGGAGGTTACGAGCAGTACTTC	CASRPDAGGYEQYF
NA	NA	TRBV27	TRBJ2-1	TGTGCCAGCAGTTATGCTATTTACAATGAGCAGTTCTTC	CASSYAIYNEQFF
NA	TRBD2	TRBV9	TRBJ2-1	TGTGCCAGCAGCGGACGGACTAGCGGGAGCTATGAGCAGTTCTTC	CASSGRTSGSYEQFF
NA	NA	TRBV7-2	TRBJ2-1	TGTGCCAGCAGCTTAGGATTCCACAATGAGCAGTTCTTC	CASSLGFHNEQFF
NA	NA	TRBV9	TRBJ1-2	TGTGCCAGCAGCGTAGCGGGCGGCTATGGCTACACCTTC	CASSVAGGYGYTF
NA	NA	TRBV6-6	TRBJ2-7	TGTGCCAGCAGTTACGGTCTAGCTGGCGAGCAGTACTTC	CASSYGLAGEQYF
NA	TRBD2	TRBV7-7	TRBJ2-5	TGTGCCAGCAGCTTGGGCCAGGACAGGGGATATGGACTAGCGGGAACGGAGACCCAGTACTTC	CASSLGQDRGYGLAGTETQYF
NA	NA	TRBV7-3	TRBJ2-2	TGTGCCAGCAGTAGCCCCCAAAACACCGGGGAGCTGTTTTTT	CASSSPQNTGELFF
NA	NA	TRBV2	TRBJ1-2	TGTGCCAGCAGTGAAATCGGCGGGGTCGGGGAGGAAGGCTACACCTTC	CASSEIGGVGEEGYTF
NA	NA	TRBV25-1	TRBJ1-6	TGTGCCAGCAGTGCGACAGGTGATTTGCCCCTCCACTTT	CASSATGDLPLHF
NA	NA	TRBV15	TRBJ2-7	TGTGCCACCAGGAACGCAGGGGACGAGCAGTACTTC	CATRNAGDEQYF